This T cell receptor beta chain was sequenced during a study of vaccination effects on CD4 cells after COVID-19 (dated by TCRdb to 2022 to 2024). About the full investigation: Participants received two doses of either the BNT162b2 or the mRNA-1273 mRNA SARS-CoV-2 vaccine. SARS-CoV-2 spike-specific CD4+ TCR repertoires were compared before and after mRNA vaccination in COVID-19 convalescent patients and in infection-naive vaccine recipients. Cultures from other donors in the study were sequenced using the Oncomine TCR Beta short-read assay on an Illumina iSeq 100. A total of 10 COVID-19 convalescent patients and a few SARS-CoV-2-naive healthy vaccine recipients were included in the full study.

Overall study results and their limits: The study was limited by a small number of convalescent patients and lacked early post-infection timepoints. Among healthy vaccine recipients, nearly all vaccine-induced clones were SARS-CoV-2 mono-reactive, and just 1 of 255 was cross-reactive with common cold coronaviruses. Marked clonal contraction was observed in both infection-induced and vaccine-induced clones at late post-vaccination timepoints, consistent with waning T cell responses.

To identify antigen-specific CD4+ T cell clonotypes by their expansion, the ViraFEST assay first stimulated PBMC with viral peptide pools and then applied TCR sequencing. After less than eleven days of culture, CD4+ T cells were isolated with the EasySep CD4+ T cell isolation kit. The absence of prior SARS-CoV-2 infection in healthy vaccine recipients was confirmed by negative nucleocapsid antibodies before and after vaccination. A few million PBMC per well were cultured with approximately 10 ug/ml peptides in IMDM containing 5% human AB serum, 10 IU/ml IL-2 and gentamicin. Half of the culture medium was replaced with fresh IL-2-containing medium on days 3 and 7. Each peptide stimulation condition was cultured in triplicate wells unless otherwise noted. PBMC were separated from whole blood using Ficoll-Paque Plus gradient centrifugation and were then either cryopreserved at -140C or used fresh. The spike proteins of SARS-CoV-2 and of the common cold coronaviruses HCoV-NL63, HCoV-OC43 and HCoV-229E were spanned by overlapping peptide pools. The QIAamp micro DNA kit was used to extract genomic DNA from the cultured CD4+ T cells.

Via the germline V gene (reference sequence), CDR1 is SGHAT and CDR2 FQDESV. Spanning cysteine to phenylalanine, the CDR3 consists of 15 amino acids. Only the CDR3 DNA stays, 45 bases, in frame from base 1. Library generation was performed with the immunoSEQ multiplex PCR assay. DNA from the CD4+ T cells that had been cultured and isolated underwent TCR beta CDR3 sequencing. On the study's bioinformatics: Non-productive TCR sequences were removed and reads were trimmed to the CDR3 region, keeping CDR3s of at least 7 amino acids. Antigen-specific clonotypes were identified using the MANAFEST web app by comparison of expansion in peptide wells against reference cultures. For clones to be considered positive, expansion at FDR<0.05 versus reference and all other wells, an odds ratio above 5, and a frequency above 0.1% in two replicate wells were required. A clonotype was called cross-reactive if it was significantly expanded both in SARS-CoV-2 spike wells and in at least one common cold coronavirus spike condition. Levenshtein distance calculated with the stringdist R package was used to assess CDR3 similarity, and unrooted trees were constructed with ape in R 3.6.1. This immuneACCESS table, as held by TCRdb, lists in-frame sequences with V and J called but not all clones. Of the missing ones, under half trace to an unresolved V gene in checked studies; the others have no known cause. V and J calls and clone size follow that table, whereas D and trimming were derived from the DNA. Present in this sample are around 19,000 clones, over 65% of which were seen just once. 9.1% of the sample goes to the ten largest clones.

About this clone itself: Its antigen remains undetermined. At one end the junction does not follow the germline gene, possibly because of a read error.

The TCR sequence derives from a human donor who received a COVID-19 vaccine. The chain employs TRBV11-1 and TRBJ2-1; 9 central bases correspond to TRBD1. Sequenced material: CD4+ T cells from PBMCs cultured with HCoV-NL63 spike peptides, taken before COVID-19 vaccination. Reading the label with the study, this specimen's cell subset or site is: HCoV-NL63 spike overlapping peptide pool stimulation. The sequence in DNA is TGTGCCAGCACCTTAACCGGGACAGGGCACAATGAGCAGTTCTTC. Its translation is CASTLTGTGHNEQFF.